The present T cell receptor (beta chain) was sequenced within a study of OX40 agonist ivuxolimab in advanced cancers. Study summary: A mean age of about 56 years, range roughly 23 to 85, was recorded, and 70% to 85% were male.

In the case of this clone: The antigen is undetermined.

The study, taken as a whole, reports: Clones of CD4+ and CD8+ blood T cells grew by week 6 at doses of 0.1 to 3.0 mg/kg. Expanded clones belonging to CD8+ T cells outnumbered, on average, those of CD4+.

Any history of autoimmune disease or systemic immunosuppression disqualified patients. Method: immunoSEQ multiplex PCR; TCRdb's copy keeps in-frame clones and lacks some. The sample carries 65,000 or so clones, roughly 85% recorded once. The specimen comprised CD4+ or CD8+ T cells sorted from blood, sampled in a trial of the OX40 agonist ivuxolimab. The receptor was derived from an adult with an advanced solid tumor such as melanoma, head and neck, liver or kidney cancer.

CDR3 DNA: TGTGCCTGGAGTCCAGGGGGCTTTGGCACTGAAGCTTTCTTT. Translating gives CAWSPGGFGTEAFF. The chain couples TRBV30 to TRBJ1-1; 8 positions match TRBD1. Trimming took 2 bases from V and 4 from J; bases not matched to a gene: 6. The CDR3 is 14 amino acids. Germline loops: CDR1 GTSNPN, CDR2 SVGIG (reference sequence).